This T cell receptor beta chain appears in the sequencing data of a study of shared T cell receptors in the human thymus. Trimming cost V 0 bases and J 2 bases, with 14 bases left between them. Germline V CDR1 and CDR2: LGHNA, YSLEER. This CDR3 region has 16 residues. Profiling relied on immunoSEQ multiplex PCR, and the TCRdb table lists in-frame clones only, not all of them. The table shows roughly 560,000 clones, with approximately 80% occurring only once. A further study also used this sample, focusing on human thymus T cells. That work adds: Immunologically healthy infants in Finland undergoing congenital heart defect surgery were the donors. The authors found apparently biased V and J gene usage in thymic and blood repertoires.

This sequence originates from a boy in the first two years of life with a congenital heart defect. Sequences were obtained from thymocytes. The chain carries TRBV4-3 and TRBJ2-7; tentatively, D is TRBD1 (6 bases). The CDR3 DNA is TGCGCCAGCAGCCAAGAATCGCAGGGGATCCCCTACGAGCAGTACTTC. Residues: CASSQESQGIPYEQYF.